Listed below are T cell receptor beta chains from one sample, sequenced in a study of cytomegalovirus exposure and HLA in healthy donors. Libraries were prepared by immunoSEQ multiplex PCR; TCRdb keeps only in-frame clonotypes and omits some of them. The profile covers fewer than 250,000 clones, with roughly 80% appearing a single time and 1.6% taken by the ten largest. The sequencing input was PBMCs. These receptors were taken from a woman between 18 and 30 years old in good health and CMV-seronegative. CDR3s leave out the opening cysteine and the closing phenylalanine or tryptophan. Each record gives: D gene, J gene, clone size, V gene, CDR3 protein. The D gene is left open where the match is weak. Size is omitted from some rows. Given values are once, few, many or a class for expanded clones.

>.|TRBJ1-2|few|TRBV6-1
ASSEAASPHGYT
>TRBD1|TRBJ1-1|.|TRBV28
ASSTHRGQNTEAF
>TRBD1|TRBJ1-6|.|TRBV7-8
ASSFRDRNSPLH
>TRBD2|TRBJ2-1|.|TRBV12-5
ASGLDRLAEQF
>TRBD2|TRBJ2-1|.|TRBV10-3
AIRTAGTYNEQF
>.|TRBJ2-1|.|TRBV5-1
ASSLGTEFPNEQF
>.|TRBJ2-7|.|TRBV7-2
ASSPLAIRAEQY
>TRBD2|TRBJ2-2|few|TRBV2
ASSDVAGETGELF
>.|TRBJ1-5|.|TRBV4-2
ASSHEAVHQPQH
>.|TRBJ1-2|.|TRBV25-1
ASSDGQSGYGYT
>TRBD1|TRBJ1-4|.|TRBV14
ASSPGQGLTNEKLF
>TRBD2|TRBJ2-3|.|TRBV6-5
ASSSSGRPTDTQY
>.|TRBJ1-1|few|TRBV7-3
ASSPTDMNTEAF
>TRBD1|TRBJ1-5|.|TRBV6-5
ASSPPGQGQPQH
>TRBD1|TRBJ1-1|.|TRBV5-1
ASSLVFQGANTEAF
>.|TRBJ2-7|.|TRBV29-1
SVDQGEQY
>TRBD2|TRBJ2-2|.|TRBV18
ASSPGTSGIHNTGELF
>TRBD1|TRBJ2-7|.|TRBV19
ASKGQGAGEQY
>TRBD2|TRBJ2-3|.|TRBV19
ASSISVREAGGRDTQY
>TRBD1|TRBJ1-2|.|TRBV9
ASSVDRGPFYGYT
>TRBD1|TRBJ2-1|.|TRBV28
ASSSNYRGGLGNEQF
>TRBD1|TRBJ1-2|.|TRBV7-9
SSSLGSDRGGGYT
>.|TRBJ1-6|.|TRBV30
AWSVQYRKNSPLH
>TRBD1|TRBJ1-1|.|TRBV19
ASSDSTGGYTEAF
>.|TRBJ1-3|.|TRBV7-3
ASSLTGSGNTIY
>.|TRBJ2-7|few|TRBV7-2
ASTLEGSLDEQY
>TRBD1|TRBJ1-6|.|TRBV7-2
ASSSQGQGSPLH
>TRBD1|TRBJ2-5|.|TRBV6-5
ASSNSHRGPGETQY
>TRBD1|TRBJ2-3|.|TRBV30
AWSVDRGLDTQY
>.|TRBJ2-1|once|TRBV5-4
ASTASDEQF
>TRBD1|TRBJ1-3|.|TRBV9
ASSPHSGGGAGNTIY
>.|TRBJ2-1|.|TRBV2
AILKPGLARDEQF
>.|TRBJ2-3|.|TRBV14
ASSHVRRTQY
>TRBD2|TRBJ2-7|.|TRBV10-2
ASSESGRAHDEQY
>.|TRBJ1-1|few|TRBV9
ASSSPHSGTEAF
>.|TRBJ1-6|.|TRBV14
ASSQTAGDGPLH
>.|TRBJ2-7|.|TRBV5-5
ASSLWRDWEEQY
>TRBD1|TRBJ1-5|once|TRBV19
ASSIQGGNQPQH
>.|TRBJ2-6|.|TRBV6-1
ASSEAGLTGANVLT
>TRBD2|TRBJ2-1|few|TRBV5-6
ASSLGVAGYPVGQF
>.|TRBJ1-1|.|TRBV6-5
ASSSGTTNTEAF
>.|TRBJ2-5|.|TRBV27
ASSTEGGTQY
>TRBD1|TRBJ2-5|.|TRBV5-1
ASSSPDRGETQY
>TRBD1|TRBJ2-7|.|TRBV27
ASSLGGTGGSEQY
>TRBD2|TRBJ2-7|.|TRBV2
ASRERTSGSFGQY
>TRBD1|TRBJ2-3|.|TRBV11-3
ASSSGTGDFGDTQY
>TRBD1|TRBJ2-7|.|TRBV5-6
ASSTRDRDEQY
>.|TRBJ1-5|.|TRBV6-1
ASREQGSVNQPQH
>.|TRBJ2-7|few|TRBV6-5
ASTPGDTISYEQY
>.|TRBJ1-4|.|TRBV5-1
ASSLYPSNEKLF
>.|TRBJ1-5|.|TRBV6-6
ASSPNIGVSNQPQH
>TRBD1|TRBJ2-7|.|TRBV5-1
ASSAAPGTAYEQY
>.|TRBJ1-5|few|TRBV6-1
ASSEARGRGSNQPQH